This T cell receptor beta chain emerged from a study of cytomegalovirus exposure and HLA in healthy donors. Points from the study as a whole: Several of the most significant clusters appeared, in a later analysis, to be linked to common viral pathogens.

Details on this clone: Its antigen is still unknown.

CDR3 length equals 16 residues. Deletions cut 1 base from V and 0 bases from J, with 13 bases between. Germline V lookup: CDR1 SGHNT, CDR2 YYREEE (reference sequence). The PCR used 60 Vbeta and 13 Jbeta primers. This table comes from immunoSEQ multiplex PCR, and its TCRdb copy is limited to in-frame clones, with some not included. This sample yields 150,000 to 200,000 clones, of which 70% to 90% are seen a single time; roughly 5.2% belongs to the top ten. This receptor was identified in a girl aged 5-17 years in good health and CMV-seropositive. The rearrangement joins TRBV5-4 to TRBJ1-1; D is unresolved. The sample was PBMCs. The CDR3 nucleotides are TGTGCCAGCAGCTTGAAGCGGGAGCAGATGAACACTGAAGCTTTCTTT. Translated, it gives CASSLKREQMNTEAFF.